The T cell receptor beta chain under discussion was sequenced for a study of shared clonotypes between healthy human individuals. The CDR3 runs 15 residues. Looked up from germline, CDR1 is ENHRY and CDR2 is SYGVKD. V gave up 4 bases and J gave up 5 bases; unmatched junction bases: 8. Worth noting for this clone: Its antigen remains unidentified.

Study-wide results and limits: Investigators collected only blood, and repertoires in tissues likely differ.

About 30,000 T cell genomes (about 0.2 ug DNA) went into each sorted-subset replicate. Profiled with immunoSEQ multiplex PCR; TCRdb holds only in-frame clones, not every one. The data show millions of clones, roughly 92% seen once. The J gene is TRBJ2-5, the V gene TRBV10-3; 9 bases line up with TRBD1. Sequenced material: naive CD4+ T cells sorted from blood. Subset: CD45RA+ positively selected. This TCR came from a man aged 18 to 30 in good health. The CDR3 reads CAISGGTGFGETQYF. The CDR3 DNA reads as TGTGCCATCAGTGGGGGGACAGGGTTTGGGGAGACCCAGTACTTC.